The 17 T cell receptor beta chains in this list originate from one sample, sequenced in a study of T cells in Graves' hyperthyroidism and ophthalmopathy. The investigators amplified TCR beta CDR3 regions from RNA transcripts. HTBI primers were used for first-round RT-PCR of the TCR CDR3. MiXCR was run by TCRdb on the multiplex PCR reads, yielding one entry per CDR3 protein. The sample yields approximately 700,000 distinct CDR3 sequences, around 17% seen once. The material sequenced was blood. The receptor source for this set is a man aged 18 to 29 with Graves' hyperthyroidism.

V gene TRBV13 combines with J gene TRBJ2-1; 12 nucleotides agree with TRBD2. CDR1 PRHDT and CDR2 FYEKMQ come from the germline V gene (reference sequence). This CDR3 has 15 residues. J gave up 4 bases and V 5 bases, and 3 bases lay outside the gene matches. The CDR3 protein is CASSDTSGRYNEQFF. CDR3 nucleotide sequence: TGTGCCAGCAGCGATACTAGCGGGAGGTACAATGAGCAGTTCTTC.

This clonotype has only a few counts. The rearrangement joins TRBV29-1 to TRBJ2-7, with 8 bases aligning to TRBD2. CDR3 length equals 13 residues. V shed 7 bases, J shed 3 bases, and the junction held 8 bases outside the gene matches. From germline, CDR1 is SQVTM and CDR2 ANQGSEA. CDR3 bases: TGCAGCGCCGGCTCTAGCGGGCGCTACGAGCAGTACTTC. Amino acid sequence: CSAGSSGRYEQYF.

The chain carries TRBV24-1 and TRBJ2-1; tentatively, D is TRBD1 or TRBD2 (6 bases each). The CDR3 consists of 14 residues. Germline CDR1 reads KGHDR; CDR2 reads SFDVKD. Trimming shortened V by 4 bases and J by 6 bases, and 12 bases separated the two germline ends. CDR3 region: CATSDPGAANEQFF. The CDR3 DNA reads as TGTGCCACCAGTGACCCGGGGGCGGCCAATGAGCAGTTCTTC.

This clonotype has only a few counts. The CDR3 region is CASRRGRESEQYF. CDR3 DNA: TGTGCCAGCAGGAGGGGGCGGGAGTCCGAGCAGTACTTC. This chain uses TRBV25-1 with TRBJ2-7; the D gene could be TRBD1 or TRBD2 (7 bases each). With 6 bases removed from V and 6 bases from J, the gap between germline ends came to 15 bases. This CDR3 has 13 amino acids. The germline V gene encodes CDR1 MGHDK and CDR2 SYGVNS.

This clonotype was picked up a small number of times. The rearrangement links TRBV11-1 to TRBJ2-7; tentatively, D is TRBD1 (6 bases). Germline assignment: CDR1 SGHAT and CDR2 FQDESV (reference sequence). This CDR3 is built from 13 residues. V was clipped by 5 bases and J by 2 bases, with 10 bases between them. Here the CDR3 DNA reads TGTGCCAGCAGCCATGGACAGCCCTACGAGCAGTACTTC. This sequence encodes CASSHGQPYEQYF.

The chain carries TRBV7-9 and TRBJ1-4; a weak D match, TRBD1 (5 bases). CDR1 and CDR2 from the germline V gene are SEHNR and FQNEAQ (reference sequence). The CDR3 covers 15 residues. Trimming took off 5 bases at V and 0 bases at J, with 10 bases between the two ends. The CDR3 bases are TGTGCCAGCAGCGCTCGGGGGGCAACTAATGAAAAACTGTTTTTT. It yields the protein CASSARGATNEKLFF.

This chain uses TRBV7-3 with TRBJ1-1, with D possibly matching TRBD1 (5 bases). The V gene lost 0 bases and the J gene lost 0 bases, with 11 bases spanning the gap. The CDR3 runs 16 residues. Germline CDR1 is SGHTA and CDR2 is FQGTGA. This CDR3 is CASSLTGPRMNTEAFF. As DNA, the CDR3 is TGTGCCAGCAGCTTAACGGGACCGCGGATGAACACTGAAGCTTTCTTT.

The CDR3 DNA sequence: TGTGCCAGCCGATTTCCGGGGGGGGTTCGTGGGGGCACTGAAGCTTTCTTT. Translating it yields CASRFPGGVRGGTEAFF. The chain recombines TRBV6-1 with TRBJ1-1; D might be TRBD1 (5 bases). In germline, CDR1 is MNHNS, CDR2 SASEGT. V lost 8 bases, J lost 4 bases, and 26 bases lay in between. The CDR3 extends over 17 amino acids.

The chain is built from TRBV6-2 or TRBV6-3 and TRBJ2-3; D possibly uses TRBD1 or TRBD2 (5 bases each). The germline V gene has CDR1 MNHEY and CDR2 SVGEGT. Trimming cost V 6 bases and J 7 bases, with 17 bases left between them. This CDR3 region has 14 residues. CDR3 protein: CASRTEGFMNTQYF. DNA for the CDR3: TGTGCCAGCAGGACAGAGGGCTTCATGAATACGCAGTATTTT.

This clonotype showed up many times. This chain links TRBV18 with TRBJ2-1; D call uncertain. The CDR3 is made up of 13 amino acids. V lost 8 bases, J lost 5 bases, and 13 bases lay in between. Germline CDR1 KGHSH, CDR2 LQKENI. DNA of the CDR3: TGTGCCAGCGCGCCAGAGAGGAACAATGAGCAGTTCTTC. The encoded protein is CASAPERNNEQFF.

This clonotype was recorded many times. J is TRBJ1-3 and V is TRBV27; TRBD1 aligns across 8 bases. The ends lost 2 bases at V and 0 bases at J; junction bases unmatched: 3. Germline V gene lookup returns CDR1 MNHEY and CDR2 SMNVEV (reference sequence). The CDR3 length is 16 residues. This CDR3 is CASSLRTGISGNTIYF. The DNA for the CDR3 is TGTGCCAGCAGTTTACGGACAGGGATCTCTGGAAACACCATATATTTT.

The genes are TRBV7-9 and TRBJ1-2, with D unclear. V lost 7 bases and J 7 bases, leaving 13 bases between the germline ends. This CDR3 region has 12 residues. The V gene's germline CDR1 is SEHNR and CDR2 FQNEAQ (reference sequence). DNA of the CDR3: TGTGCCAGCACCTATTACGAGGGTGGCTACACCTTC. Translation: CASTYYEGGYTF.

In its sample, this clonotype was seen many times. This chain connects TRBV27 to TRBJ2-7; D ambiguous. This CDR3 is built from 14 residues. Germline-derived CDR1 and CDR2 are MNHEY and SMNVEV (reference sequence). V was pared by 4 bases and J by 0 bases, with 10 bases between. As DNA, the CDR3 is TGTGCCAGCAGTTCTCTAACCAGCTCCTACGAGCAGTACTTC. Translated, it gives CASSSLTSSYEQYF.

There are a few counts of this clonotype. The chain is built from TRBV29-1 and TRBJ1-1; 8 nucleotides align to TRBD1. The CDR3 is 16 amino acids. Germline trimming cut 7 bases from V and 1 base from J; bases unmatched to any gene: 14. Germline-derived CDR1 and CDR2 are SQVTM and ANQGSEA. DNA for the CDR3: TGCAGCGGACTCGGACAGGGAGAACGATCGAACACTGAAGCTTTCTTT. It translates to CSGLGQGERSNTEAFF.

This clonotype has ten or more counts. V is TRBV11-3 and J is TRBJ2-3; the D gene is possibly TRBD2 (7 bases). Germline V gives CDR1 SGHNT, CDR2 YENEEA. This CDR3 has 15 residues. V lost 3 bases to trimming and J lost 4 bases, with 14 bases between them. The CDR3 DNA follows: TGTGCCAGCAGCTTTTACGGGGGGCGTGCAGATACGCAGTATTTT. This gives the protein CASSFYGGRADTQYF.

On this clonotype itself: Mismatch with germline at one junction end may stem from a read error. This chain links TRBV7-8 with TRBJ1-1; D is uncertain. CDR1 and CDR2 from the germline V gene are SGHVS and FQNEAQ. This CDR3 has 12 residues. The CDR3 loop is CASSLVGTDAFF. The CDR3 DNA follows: TGTGCCAGCAGCTTAGTCGGCACTGACGCTTTCTTT.

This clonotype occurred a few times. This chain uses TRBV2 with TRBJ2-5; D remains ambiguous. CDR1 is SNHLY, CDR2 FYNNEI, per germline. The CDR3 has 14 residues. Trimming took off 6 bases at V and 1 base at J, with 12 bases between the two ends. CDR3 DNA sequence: TGTGCCAGCAGCGTAGGGCGGTCCCAAGAGACCCAGTACTTC. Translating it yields CASSVGRSQETQYF.